This TCR beta chain appears in the sequencing data of a study of CD8 T cells in ankylosing spondylitis. Study results and caveats: There were earlier reports of some motif variants in reactive arthritis synovial fluid and blood.

The CDR3 consists of 13 residues. Germline V gives CDR1 SGHTA, CDR2 FQGNSA. The V and J ends lost 5 bases and 6 bases respectively, with 13 bases between them. Details on this clonotype: What it binds is not known.

TCRdb independently ran MiXCR on the 5' RACE reads; one entry per CDR3 protein. The sample contains around 280,000 distinct CDR3 sequences, 20% of which appear only once. The V gene is TRBV7-2, the J gene TRBJ1-2, with a possible D match to TRBD1 (5 bases). The sequenced material came from blood, either unsorted or a sorted T cell fraction (not recorded which). The source is a male donor with ankylosing spondylitis or in good health (not recorded which). CDR3 DNA: TGTGCCAGCAGCCCCGGACAAGTTAATGGCTACACCTTC. Translating it yields CASSPGQVNGYTF.